This record covers a single T cell receptor (beta chain). Its antigen remains unidentified. Study conclusions and caveats: The larger-cohort validation was restricted to a single TCR beta V-J rearrangement rather than whole repertoires.

Tregs were sorted as CD4+CD25+CD127-/low cells. V was shortened by 1 base and J by 1 base, with 8 bases between the two germline ends. The CDR3 has 13 residues. Germline CDR1 is SQVTM and CDR2 is ANQGSEA. TCRdb re-called the 5' RACE reads with MiXCR, one entry per CDR3 protein. The data hold 12,000 or so distinct CDR3 sequences, with about 53% observed a single time. The V and J genes are TRBV29-1 and TRBJ2-7, with D possibly matching TRBD1 (6 bases). This clonotype originated in a female donor with breast cancer. The sample was tumor-infiltrating Tregs sorted from the breast tumor. CDR3 sequence (DNA): TGCAGCGTTGAAGTTCAGGGGTCCTACGAGCAGTACTTC. Its protein product is CSVEVQGSYEQYF.